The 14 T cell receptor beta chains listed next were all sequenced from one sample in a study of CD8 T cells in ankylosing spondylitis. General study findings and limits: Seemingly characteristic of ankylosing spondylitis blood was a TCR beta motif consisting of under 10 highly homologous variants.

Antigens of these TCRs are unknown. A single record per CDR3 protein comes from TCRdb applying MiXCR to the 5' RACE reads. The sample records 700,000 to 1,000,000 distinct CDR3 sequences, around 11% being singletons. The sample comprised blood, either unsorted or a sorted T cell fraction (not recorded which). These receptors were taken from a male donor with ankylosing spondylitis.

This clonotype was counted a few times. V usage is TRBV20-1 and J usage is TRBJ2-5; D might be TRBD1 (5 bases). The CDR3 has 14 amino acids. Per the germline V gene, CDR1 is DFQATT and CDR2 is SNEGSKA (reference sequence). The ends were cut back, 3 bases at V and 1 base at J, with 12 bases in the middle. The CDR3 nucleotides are TGCAGTGCTAGTCTGGGGCAGCTCCAAGAGACCCAGTACTTC. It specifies CSASLGQLQETQYF.

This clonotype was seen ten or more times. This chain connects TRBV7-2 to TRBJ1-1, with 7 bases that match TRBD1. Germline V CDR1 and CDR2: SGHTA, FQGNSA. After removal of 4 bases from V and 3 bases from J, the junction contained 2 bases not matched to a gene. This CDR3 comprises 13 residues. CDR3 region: CASSSQGHTEAFF. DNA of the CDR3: TGTGCCAGCAGCTCACAGGGGCACACTGAAGCTTTCTTT.

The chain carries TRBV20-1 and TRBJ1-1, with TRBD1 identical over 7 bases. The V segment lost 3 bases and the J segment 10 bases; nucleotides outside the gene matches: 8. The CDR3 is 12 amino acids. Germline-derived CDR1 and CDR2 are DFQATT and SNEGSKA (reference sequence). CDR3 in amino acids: CSASEGANGAFF. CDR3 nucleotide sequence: TGCAGTGCTAGTGAGGGGGCAAACGGAGCTTTCTTT.

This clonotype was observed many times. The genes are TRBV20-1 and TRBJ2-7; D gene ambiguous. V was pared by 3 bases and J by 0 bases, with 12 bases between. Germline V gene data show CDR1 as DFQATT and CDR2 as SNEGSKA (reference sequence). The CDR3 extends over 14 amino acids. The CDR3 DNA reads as TGCAGTGCTAGTCCGATAGCAAGCTCCTACGAGCAGTACTTC. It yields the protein CSASPIASSYEQYF.

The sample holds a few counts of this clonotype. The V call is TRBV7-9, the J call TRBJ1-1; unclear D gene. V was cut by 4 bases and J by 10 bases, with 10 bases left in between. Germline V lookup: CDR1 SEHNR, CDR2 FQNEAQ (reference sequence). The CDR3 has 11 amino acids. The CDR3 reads CASSSVEGAFF. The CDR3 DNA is TGTGCCAGCAGCTCGGTTGAGGGAGCTTTCTTT.

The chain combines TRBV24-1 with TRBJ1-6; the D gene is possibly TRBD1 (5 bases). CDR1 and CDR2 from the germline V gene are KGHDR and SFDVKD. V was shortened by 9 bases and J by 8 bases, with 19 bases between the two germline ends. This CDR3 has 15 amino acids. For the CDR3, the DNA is TGTGCCACCCAGGCAAACCCAGGGCGTGATTCACCCCTCCACTTT. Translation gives CATQANPGRDSPLHF.

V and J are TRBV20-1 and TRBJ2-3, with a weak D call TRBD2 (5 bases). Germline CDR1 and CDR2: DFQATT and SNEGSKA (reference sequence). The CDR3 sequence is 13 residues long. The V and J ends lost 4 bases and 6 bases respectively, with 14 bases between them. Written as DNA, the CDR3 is TGCAGTGCTACTCGGACTTCTTCCGATACGCAGTATTTT. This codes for CSATRTSSDTQYF.

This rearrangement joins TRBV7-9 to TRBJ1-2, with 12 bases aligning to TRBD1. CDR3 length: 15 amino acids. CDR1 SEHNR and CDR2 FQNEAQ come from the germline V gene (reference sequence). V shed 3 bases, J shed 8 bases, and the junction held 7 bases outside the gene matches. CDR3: CASSFPGQGAIGYTF. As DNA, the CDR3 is TGTGCCAGCAGCTTCCCGGGACAGGGGGCAATCGGCTACACCTTC.

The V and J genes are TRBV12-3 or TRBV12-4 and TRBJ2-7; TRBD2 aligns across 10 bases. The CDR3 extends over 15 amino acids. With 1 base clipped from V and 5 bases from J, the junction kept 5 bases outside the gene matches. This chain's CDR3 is CASSLVTSGNHEQYF. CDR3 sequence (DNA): TGTGCCAGCAGTTTAGTAACTAGCGGGAACCACGAGCAGTACTTC.

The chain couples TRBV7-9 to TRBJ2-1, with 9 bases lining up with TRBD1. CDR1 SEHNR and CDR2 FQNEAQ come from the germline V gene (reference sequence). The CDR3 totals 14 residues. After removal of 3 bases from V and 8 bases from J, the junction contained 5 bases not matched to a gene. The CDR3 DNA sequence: TGTGCCAGCAGCTTCACAGGGGGCCTTGATGAGCAGTTCTTC. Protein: CASSFTGGLDEQFF.

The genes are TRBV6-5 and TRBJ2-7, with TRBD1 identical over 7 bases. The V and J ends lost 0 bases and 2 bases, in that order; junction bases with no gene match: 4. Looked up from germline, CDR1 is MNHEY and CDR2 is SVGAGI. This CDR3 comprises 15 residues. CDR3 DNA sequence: TGTGCCAGCAGTTACTCATGGGACAGAACCTACGAGCAGTACTTC. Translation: CASSYSWDRTYEQYF.

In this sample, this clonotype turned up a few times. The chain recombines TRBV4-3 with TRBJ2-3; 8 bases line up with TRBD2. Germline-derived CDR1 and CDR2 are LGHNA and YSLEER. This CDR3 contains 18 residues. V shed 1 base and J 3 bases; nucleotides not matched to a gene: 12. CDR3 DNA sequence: TGCGCCAGCAGCCAAGTAGTAGGGAGTAGCGGGATTACAGATACGCAGTATTTT. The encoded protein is CASSQVVGSSGITDTQYF.

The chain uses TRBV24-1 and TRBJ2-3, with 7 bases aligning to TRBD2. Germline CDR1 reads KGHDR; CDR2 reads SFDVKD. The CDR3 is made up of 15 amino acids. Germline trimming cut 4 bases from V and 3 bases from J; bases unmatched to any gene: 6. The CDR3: CATSEAGVGTDTQYF. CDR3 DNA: TGTGCCACCAGTGAGGCGGGAGTGGGAACAGATACGCAGTATTTT.

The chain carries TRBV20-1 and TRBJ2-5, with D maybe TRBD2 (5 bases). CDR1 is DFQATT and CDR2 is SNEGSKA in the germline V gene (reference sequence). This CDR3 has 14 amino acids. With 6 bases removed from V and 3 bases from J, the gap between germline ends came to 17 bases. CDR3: CSALDPSREETQYF. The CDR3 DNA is TGCAGTGCCCTGGACCCTTCGAGGGAAGAGACCCAGTACTTC.